This T cell receptor beta chain was found in a study of Ad26.COV2.S vaccination and SARS-CoV-2 variants. Study in general: Donor was one of the participants in the Ad26.COV2.S arm of the COV1001 trial.

Regarding the study as a whole: Comparable non-spike TCR breadth was observed in vaccine and placebo recipients.

Some clones are missing from TCRdb's copy, which holds only in-frame ones; the method was immunoSEQ multiplex PCR. The profile shows fewer than 400,000 clones, roughly 90% of them singletons. The treatment here: some 19 received Ad26.COV2.S at low or high dose, single or two shots; about 5 received placebo; per-sample allocation not given. Sampling took place 63 days after the first vaccine or placebo injection. Note on this clone: Its target is not known.

V dropped 3 bases and J dropped 9; count of bases not matched to a gene: 11. This CDR3 comprises 16 residues. Per germline, CDR1 LGHNA and CDR2 YSLEER. V and J are TRBV4-3 and TRBJ1-6; TRBD1 matches 7 bases. The sequence was collected from a person between 18 and 59 years old who received the Ad26.COV2.S COVID-19 vaccine or a placebo. The material was peripheral blood, obtained in a trial of Ad26.COV2.S vaccine versus placebo. Here the CDR3 DNA reads TGCGCCAGCAGCCACACGTCGTTGCAGGGGGGTTCACCCCTCCACTTT. This translates into CASSHTSLQGGSPLHF.